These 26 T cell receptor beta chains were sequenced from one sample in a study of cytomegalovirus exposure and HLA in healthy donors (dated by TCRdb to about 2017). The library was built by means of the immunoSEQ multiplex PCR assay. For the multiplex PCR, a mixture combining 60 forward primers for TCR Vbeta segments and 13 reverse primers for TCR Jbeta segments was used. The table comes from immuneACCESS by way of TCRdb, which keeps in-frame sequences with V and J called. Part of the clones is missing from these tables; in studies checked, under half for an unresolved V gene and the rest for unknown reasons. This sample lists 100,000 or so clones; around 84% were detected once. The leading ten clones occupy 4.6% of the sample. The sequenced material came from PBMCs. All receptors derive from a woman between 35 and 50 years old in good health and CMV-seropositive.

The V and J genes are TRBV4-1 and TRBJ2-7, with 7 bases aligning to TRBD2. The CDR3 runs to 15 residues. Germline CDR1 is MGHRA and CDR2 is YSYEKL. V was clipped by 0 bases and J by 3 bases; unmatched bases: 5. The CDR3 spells CASSQDRGVLYEQYF. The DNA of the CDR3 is TGCGCCAGCAGCCAAGATCGGGGGGTCCTCTACGAGCAGTACTTC.

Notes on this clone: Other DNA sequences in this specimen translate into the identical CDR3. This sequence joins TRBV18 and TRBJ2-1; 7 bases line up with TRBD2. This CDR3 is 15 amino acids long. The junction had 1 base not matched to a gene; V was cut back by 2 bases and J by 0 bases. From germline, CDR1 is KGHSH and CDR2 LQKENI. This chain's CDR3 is CASSPTSDSYNEQFF. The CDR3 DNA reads TGTGCCAGCTCACCAACTAGCGACTCCTACAATGAGCAGTTCTTC.

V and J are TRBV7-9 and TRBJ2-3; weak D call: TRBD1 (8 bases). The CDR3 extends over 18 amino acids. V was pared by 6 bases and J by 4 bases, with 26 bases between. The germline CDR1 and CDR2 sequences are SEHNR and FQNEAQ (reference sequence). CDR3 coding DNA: TGTGCCAGCAGACCGACAGGGGTCAGACTAGCTGGAGCAGATACGCAGTATTTT. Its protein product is CASRPTGVRLAGADTQYF.

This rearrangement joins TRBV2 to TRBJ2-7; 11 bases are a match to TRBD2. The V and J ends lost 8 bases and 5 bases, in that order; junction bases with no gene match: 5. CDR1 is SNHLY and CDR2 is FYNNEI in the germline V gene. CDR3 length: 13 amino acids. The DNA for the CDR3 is TGTGCCAGCCGTACTAGCGGGAGCCACGAGCAGTACTTC. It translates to CASRTSGSHEQYF.

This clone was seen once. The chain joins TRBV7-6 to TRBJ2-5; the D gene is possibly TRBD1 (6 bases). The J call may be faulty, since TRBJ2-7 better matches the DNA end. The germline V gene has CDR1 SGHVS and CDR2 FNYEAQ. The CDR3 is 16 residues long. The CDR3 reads CASSYIPGVNTGEQYF. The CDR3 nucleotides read TGTGCCAGCAGCTACATACCAGGGGTCAATACGGGCGAGCAGTACTTC.

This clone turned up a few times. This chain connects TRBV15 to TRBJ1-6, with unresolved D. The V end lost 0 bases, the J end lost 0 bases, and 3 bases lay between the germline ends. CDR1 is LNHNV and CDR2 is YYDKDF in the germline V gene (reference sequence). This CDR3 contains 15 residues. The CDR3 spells CATSRDGSYNSPLHF. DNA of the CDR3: TGTGCCACCAGCAGAGACGGCTCCTATAATTCACCCCTCCACTTT.

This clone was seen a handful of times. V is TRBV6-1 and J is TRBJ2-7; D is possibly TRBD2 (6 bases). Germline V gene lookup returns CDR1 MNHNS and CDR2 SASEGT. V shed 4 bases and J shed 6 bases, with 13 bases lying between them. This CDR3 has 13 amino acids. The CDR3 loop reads CASSALGGSEQYF. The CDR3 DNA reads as TGTGCCAGCAGTGCCCTGGGGGGATCCGAGCAGTACTTC.

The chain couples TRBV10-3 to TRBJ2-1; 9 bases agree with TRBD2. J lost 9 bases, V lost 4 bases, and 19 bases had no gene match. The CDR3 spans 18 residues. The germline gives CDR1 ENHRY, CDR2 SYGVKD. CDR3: CAISVQAAWTSERGEQFF. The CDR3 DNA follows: TGTGCCATCAGTGTTCAGGCAGCTTGGACTAGCGAGAGAGGTGAGCAGTTCTTC.

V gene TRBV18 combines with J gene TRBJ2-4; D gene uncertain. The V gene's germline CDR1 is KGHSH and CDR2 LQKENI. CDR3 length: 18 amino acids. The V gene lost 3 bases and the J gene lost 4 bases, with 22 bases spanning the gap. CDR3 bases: TGTGCCAGCTCACCTCTAACCTCCGGAGCAGTTGTTAAAAACATTCAGTACTTC. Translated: CASSPLTSGAVVKNIQYF.

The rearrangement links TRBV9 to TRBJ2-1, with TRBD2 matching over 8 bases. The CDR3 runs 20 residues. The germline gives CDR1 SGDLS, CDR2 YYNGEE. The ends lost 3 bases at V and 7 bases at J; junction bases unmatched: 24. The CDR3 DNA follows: TGTGCCAGCAGCGCAGACCCCAGCGGGAGTGACCCGCTTTATTTGAATGAGCAGTTCTTC. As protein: CASSADPSGSDPLYLNEQFF.

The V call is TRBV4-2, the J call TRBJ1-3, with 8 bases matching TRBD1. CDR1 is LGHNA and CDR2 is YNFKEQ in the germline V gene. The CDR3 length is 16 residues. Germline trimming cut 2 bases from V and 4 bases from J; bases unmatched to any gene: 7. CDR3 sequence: CASSQMTGEPGNTIYF. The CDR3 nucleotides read TGTGCCAGCAGCCAAATGACAGGGGAACCAGGAAACACCATATATTTT.

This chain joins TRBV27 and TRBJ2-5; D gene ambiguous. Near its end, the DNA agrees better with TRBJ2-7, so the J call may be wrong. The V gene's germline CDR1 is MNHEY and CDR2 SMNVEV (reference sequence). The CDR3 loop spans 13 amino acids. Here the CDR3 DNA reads TGTGCCAGCAGTTTATACGGTTCCTACGAGCAGTACTTC. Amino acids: CASSLYGSYEQYF.

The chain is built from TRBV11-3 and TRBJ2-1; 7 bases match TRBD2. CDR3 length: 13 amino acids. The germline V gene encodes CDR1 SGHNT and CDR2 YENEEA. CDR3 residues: CASRAGVGNEQFF. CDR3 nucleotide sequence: TGTGCTTCCCGCGCGGGAGTGGGCAATGAGCAGTTCTTC.

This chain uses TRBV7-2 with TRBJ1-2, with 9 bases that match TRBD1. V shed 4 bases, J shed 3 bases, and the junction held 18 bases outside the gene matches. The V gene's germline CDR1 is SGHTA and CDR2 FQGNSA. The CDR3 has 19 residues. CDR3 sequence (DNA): TGTGCCAGCAGCTCAAGGGACCCCGGGACAGGGCCTGAATACTATGGCTACACCTTC. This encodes CASSSRDPGTGPEYYGYTF.

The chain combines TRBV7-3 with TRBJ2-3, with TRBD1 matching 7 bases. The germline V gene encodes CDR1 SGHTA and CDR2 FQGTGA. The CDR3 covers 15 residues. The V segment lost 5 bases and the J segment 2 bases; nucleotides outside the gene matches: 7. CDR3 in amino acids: CASSADRDPTDTQYF. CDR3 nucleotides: TGTGCCAGCAGCGCTGACAGGGACCCCACAGATACGCAGTATTTT.

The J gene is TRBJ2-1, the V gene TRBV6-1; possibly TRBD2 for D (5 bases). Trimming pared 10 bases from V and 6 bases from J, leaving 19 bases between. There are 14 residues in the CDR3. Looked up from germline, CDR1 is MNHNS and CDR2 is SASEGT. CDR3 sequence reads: CAILGGYPFNEQFF. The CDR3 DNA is TGTGCCATCCTTGGCGGGTACCCGTTCAATGAGCAGTTCTTC.

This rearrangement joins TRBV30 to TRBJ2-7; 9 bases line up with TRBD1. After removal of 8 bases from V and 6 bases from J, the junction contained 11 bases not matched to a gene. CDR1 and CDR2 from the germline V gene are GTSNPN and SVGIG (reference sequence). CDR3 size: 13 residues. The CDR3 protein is CARRSGQGGEQYF. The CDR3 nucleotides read TGTGCCCGCAGATCGGGACAGGGTGGCGAGCAGTACTTC.

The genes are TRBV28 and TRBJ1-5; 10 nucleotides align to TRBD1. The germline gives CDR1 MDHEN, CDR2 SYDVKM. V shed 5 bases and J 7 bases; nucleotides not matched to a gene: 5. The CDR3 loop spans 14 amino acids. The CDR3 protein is CASSPGQGNQPQHF. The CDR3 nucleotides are TGTGCCAGCAGTCCGGGACAGGGGAACCAGCCCCAGCATTTT.

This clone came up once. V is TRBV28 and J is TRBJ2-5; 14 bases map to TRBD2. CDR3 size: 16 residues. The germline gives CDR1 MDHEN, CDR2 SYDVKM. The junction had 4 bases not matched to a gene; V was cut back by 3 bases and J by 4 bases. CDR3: CASSLTSGGAGETQYF. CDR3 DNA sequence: TGTGCCAGCAGTTTGACTAGCGGGGGGGCGGGAGAGACCCAGTACTTC.

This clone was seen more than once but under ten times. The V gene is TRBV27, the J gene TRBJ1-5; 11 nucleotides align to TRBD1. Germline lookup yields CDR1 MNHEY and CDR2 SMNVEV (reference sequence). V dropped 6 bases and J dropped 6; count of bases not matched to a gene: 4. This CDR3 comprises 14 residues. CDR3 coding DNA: TGTGCCAGCAGCCTGGACAGGGGGCGTCAGCCCCAGCATTTT. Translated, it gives CASSLDRGRQPQHF.

This chain's CDR3 is CASSQGTGQVRSYEQYF. The CDR3 DNA sequence: TGTGCCAGCAGCCAAGGAACTGGACAGGTCAGGTCCTACGAGCAGTACTTC. The chain uses TRBV4-2 and TRBJ2-7; 7 bases align to TRBD1. With V trimmed by 1 base and J by 1 base, 10 bases remained unmatched. Germline CDR1 LGHNA, CDR2 YNFKEQ. The length of the CDR3 is 17 residues.

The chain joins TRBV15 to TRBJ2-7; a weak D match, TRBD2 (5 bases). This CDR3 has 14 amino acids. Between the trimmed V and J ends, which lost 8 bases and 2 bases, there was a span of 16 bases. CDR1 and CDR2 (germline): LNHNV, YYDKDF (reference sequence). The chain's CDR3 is CATARVKGTYEQYF. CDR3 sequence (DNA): TGTGCCACCGCGAGGGTAAAAGGCACCTACGAGCAGTACTTC.

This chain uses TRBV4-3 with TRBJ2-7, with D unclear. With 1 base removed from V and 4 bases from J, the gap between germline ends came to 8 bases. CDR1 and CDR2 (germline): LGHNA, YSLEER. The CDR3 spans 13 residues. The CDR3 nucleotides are TGCGCCAGCAGCCAAGCGCGTACGTACGAGCAGTACTTC. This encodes CASSQARTYEQYF.

CDR3 nucleotides: TGTGCCAGCCGGGAAGGGGGCATAAGCAATCAGCCCCAGCATTTT. Translating it yields CASREGGISNQPQHF. The gene calls are TRBV28 and TRBJ1-5, with 7 bases matching TRBD1. V shed 8 bases, J shed 1 base, and the junction held 8 bases outside the gene matches. The CDR3 sequence is 15 residues long. Germline values: CDR1 MDHEN, CDR2 SYDVKM.

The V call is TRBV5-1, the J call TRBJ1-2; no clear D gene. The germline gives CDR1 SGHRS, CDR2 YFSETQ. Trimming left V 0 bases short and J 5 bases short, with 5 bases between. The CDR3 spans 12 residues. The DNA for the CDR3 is TGCGCCAGCAGCTTGGCCGGTTATGGCTACACCTTC. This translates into CASSLAGYGYTF.

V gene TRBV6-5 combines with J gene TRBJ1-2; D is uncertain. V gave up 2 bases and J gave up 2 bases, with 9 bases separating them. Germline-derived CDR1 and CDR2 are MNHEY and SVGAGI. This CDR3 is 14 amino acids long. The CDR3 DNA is TGTGCCAGCAGTTACGCGGGCAGCAACTATGGCTACACCTTC. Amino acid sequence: CASSYAGSNYGYTF.